This is a list of T cell receptor beta chains from one sample in a study of cytomegalovirus exposure and HLA in healthy donors. TCRdb's copy holds only in-frame clones and misses some; the assay was immunoSEQ multiplex PCR. Reported are over 100,000 clones; the ten largest clones contain around 1.6%. Sequencing was carried out using PBMCs. The receptors were sampled from a woman between 35 and 50 years old in good health and CMV-seropositive. CDR3s leave out the opening cysteine and the closing phenylalanine or tryptophan.

V,J,CDR3
TRBV7-2,NA,ASSLTLAGTYEQY
TRBV4-1,TRBJ2-5,ASSQEGRKETQY
TRBV12-5,TRBJ2-3,ASVGQGTDTQY
TRBV27,TRBJ1-1,ASSLSLTGNFAF
TRBV6-1,TRBJ2-2,ASSEPGTSKGELF
TRBV2,TRBJ1-1,ASRDPGQLDTEAF
TRBV5-1,TRBJ2-7,ASSLEGQGTYEQY
TRBV9,TRBJ2-2,ASSEPRARPDTGELF
TRBV10-1,TRBJ2-7,ASSESGQVYEQY
TRBV15,TRBJ1-2,ATSRGDYGYT
TRBV11-3,TRBJ2-2,ASSLDPGSSGTGELF
TRBV4-1,TRBJ2-1,ASSQIPSGWYNEQF
TRBV11-2,TRBJ2-1,ASSLRGLAGGDEQF
TRBV27,TRBJ1-1,ASSPSRSGTGLSRITEAF
TRBV28,TRBJ2-3,ASSWGGADTQY
TRBV7-2,TRBJ2-7,ASSLGGSAYEQY
TRBV9,TRBJ2-1,ASGGRTGDVNEQF
TRBV6-1,TRBJ1-1,ASSGYRGRRGMNTEAF
TRBV6-1,TRBJ1-5,ASSATGNKDQPQH
TRBV6-5,TRBJ2-3,ASSLRDTDTQY
TRBV5-1,NA,ASSEMGRLEASHEQY
TRBV4-3,TRBJ1-5,ASSRDRDSNQPQH
TRBV12-5,TRBJ2-3,ASVPDTGTDTQY
TRBV11-3,TRBJ2-7,ASSLAGGSEQY
TRBV5-1,TRBJ2-6,ASSLGQPPSGANVLT
TRBV18,TRBJ1-1,ASSPGQGSTEAF
TRBV5-1,TRBJ1-1,ASSMGQSTQNTEAF
TRBV5-1,TRBJ2-7,ASSYITGPHEQY
TRBV19,TRBJ2-2,ASNRVINTGELF
TRBV28,TRBJ1-3,ASSPTGTNSGNTIY
TRBV7-8,TRBJ2-4,ASSLAREGVAKNIQY
TRBV5-1,TRBJ1-1,ASSLRTGLADTEAF
TRBV7-3,TRBJ2-1,ASSLPSVNEQF
TRBV11-2,TRBJ2-3,ASSSRRGGIAADTQY
TRBV27,TRBJ2-7,ASSSRTGLAGAFSYEQY
TRBV6-7,TRBJ1-5,ASSHRQDYQPQH
TRBV5-1,TRBJ2-2,ASSLAGLAGATGELF
TRBV9,TRBJ1-4,ASSAGTGLNEKLF
TRBV29-1,TRBJ2-4,SAHLDIQY
TRBV28,TRBJ1-5,ASSLSDRGPGQPQH
TRBV7-3,TRBJ2-2,ASSQGTGGITGELF
TRBV28,TRBJ1-1,ASSLLDRGAF
TRBV19,TRBJ2-7,ASSSQPGHGYEQY
TRBV28,TRBJ2-7,ASSLGYEQY
TRBV5-4,TRBJ2-6,AWGSGDFGANVLT
TRBV19,TRBJ2-2,ASSIRDRAINRHTGELF
TRBV9,TRBJ2-2,ASSGGGVTGELF
TRBV9,TRBJ2-3,ASSVAEPRGTDTQY
TRBV28,TRBJ1-2,ASSFVRDYNYGYT
TRBV5-6,TRBJ2-3,ASSRPRDRQTDTQY
TRBV28,TRBJ2-3,ASSVTGMGADTQY
TRBV28,TRBJ1-1,ASSFSGVTEAF